This TCR beta chain comes out of a study of TIL therapy for anti-PD-1-resistant metastatic lung cancer. Study details: Median tumor mutation burden was roughly 1.5 mutations per megabase.

Germline-derived CDR1 and CDR2 are LNHDA and SQIVND (reference sequence). The CDR3 has 17 residues. V shed 1 base, J shed 0 bases, and the junction held 8 bases outside the gene matches. The immunoSEQ assay was v3. Only in-frame clones appear in the TCRdb table, and some are missing; sequencing was by immunoSEQ multiplex PCR. Seen here are over a thousand clones, roughly 76% observed once, and the top ten hold approximately 8.3%. Study-level results: TIL cultures after expansion showed higher clonality and lower diversity than baseline tumor (median around 5.9% vs 31%).

This clone was recorded once. Its target is unknown. Time point described: pre-treatment sample, taken before nivolumab and TIL therapy. The tumor samples were excised metastases, mostly pleural nodules or supraclavicular lymph nodes. Progressing patients received lymphodepletion, expanded TIL infusion and IL-2. The sequence was obtained from a person aged 25-80 years with non-small cell lung cancer. This chain links TRBV19 with TRBJ1-1, with 7 positions matching TRBD1. Sample: tumor tissue, taken at baseline. The DNA of the CDR3 is TGTGCCAGTAGTATAGGACAGGGAAGGACCATGAACACTGAAGCTTTCTTT. Translated: CASSIGQGRTMNTEAFF.